The rows below give T cell receptor beta chains drawn from one sample of a study of T-cell reconstitution after alpha-beta-depleted transplantation in children. From the PCR reads, TCRdb called clonotypes with MiXCR, one entry per CDR3 protein. The sample records approximately 390,000 distinct CDR3 sequences, 9.5% to 13% being singletons. The sample consisted of PBMCs from the stem cell graft donor, taken from the stem cell graft. The origin of the receptors is a human donor who donated a stem cell graft to a child with acute myeloid leukemia. CDR3s include the opening cysteine and the closing phenylalanine or tryptophan. The D gene is left open where the match is weak. Not all rows give a size; the values are once, few, many and, for expanded clones, a class.

v_call	clone_size	cdr3_length	d_call	j_call	cdr3_aa	cdr3_nt
TRBV7-9	few	15	TRBD1	TRBJ1-4	CASSRSGTANEKLFF	TGTGCCAGCAGCCGGTCCGGGACAGCTAATGAAAAACTGTTTTTT
TRBV29-1	-	15	-	TRBJ2-1	CSVSQGGSSYNEQFF	TGCAGCGTCTCCCAAGGGGGGAGCTCCTACAATGAGCAGTTCTTC
TRBV11-2	-	16	TRBD2	TRBJ2-3	CATKWTSGGALDTQYF	TGTGCCACCAAATGGACTAGCGGGGGGGCCCTGGATACGCAGTATTTT
TRBV7-2	many	15	-	TRBJ2-7	CASSLAPGSGYEQYF	TGTGCCAGCAGCTTAGCTCCGGGATCCGGATACGAGCAGTACTTC
TRBV5-1	few	14	TRBD1	TRBJ2-5	CASSLEDRDETQYF	TGCGCCAGCAGCTTGGAAGACAGGGACGAGACCCAGTACTTC
TRBV29-1	-	12	-	TRBJ1-1	CSAQGPNTEAFF	TGCAGCGCTCAGGGACCTAACACTGAAGCTTTCTTT
TRBV3-1	many	18	TRBD2	TRBJ2-2	CASGPGLADPGGTGELFF	TGTGCCAGCGGACCAGGGCTAGCGGACCCCGGGGGCACCGGGGAGCTGTTTTTT
TRBV15	few	13	-	TRBJ2-7	CATSPDLSYEQYF	TGTGCCACCAGTCCGGACCTCTCCTACGAGCAGTACTTC
TRBV29-1	many	13	TRBD1	TRBJ2-3	CSADTGGTDTQYF	TGCAGCGCAGATACAGGGGGCACAGATACGCAGTATTTT
TRBV2	-	12	-	TRBJ1-2	CASSPGHYGYTF	TGTGCCAGCAGCCCGGGACACTATGGCTACACCTTC
TRBV20-1	few	15	TRBD2	TRBJ2-1	CSAPSREGFYNEQFF	TGCAGTGCTCCTTCGCGGGAGGGCTTCTACAATGAGCAGTTCTTC
TRBV12-3/TRBV12-4	many	13	-	TRBJ1-5	CASSLEINQPQHF	TGTGCCAGCAGTTTAGAGATAAATCAGCCCCAGCATTTT
TRBV21-1	-	15	-	TRBJ1-2	CASSKDGGATDGYTF	TGTGCCAGCAGCAAAGACGGGGGGGCGACCGATGGCTACACCTTC
TRBV14	-	15	-	TRBJ2-5	CASSQVEGVRETQYF	TGTGCCAGCAGCCAAGTTGAGGGCGTGCGAGAGACCCAGTACTTC
TRBV12-3/TRBV12-4	many	11	-	TRBJ2-7	CASRLSYEQYF	TGTGCCAGCCGATTATCCTACGAGCAGTACTTC
TRBV20-1	few	15	-	TRBJ1-1	CSALTGTGADTEAFF	TGCAGTGCCCTTACTGGGACGGGGGCGGACACTGAAGCTTTCTTT
TRBV29-1	-	10	TRBD1	TRBJ2-3	CSVTGQGPYF	TGCAGCGTCACGGGACAGGGCCCGTATTTT
TRBV6-5	-	15	-	TRBJ2-7	CASRFRAQSHYEQYF	TGTGCCAGCAGATTTCGGGCGCAGTCACACTACGAGCAGTACTTC
TRBV9	few	14	-	TRBJ2-1	CASSPPVGVHEQFF	TGTGCCAGCAGCCCCCCCGTTGGGGTACATGAGCAGTTCTTC
TRBV2	few	13	-	TRBJ2-1	CASIGLQGNEQFF	TGTGCTAGCATAGGCCTACAAGGCAATGAGCAGTTCTTC
TRBV6-5	-	16	-	TRBJ2-1	CASSYSIIGYYNEQFF	TGTGCCAGCAGTTACTCGATTATCGGGTACTACAATGAGCAGTTCTTC
TRBV30	-	10	-	TRBJ2-2	CAWSSGELFF	TGTGCCTGGTCGAGCGGGGAGCTGTTTTTT
TRBV12-3/TRBV12-4	few	12	-	TRBJ2-1	CASSFDNNEQFF	TGTGCCAGCAGTTTCGACAACAATGAGCAGTTCTTC
TRBV3-1	few	13	-	TRBJ1-1	CASSVKIGTEAFF	TGTGCCAGCAGCGTGAAAATCGGCACTGAAGCTTTCTTT
TRBV29-1	many	13	-	TRBJ2-5	CSVEDPQAETQYF	TGCAGCGTTGAAGATCCACAAGCGGAGACCCAGTACTTC
TRBV27	-	16	TRBD1	TRBJ2-7	CASTQGGTGVSYEQYF	TGTGCCAGCACCCAGGGGGGGACAGGGGTTTCCTACGAGCAGTACTTC